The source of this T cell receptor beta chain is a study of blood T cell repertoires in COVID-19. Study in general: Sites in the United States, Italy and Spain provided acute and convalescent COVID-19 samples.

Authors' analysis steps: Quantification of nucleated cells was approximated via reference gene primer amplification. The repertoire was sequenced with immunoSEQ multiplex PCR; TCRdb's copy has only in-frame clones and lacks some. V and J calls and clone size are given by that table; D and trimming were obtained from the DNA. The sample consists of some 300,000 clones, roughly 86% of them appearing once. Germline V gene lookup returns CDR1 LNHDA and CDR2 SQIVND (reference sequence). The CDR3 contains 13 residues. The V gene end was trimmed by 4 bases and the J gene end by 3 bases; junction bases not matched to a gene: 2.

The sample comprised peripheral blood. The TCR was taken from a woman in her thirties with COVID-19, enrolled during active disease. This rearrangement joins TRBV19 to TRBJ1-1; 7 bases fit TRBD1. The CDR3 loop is CASSTRGDTEAFF. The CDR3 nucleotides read TGTGCCAGTAGTACCAGGGGGGACACTGAAGCTTTCTTT.